This T cell receptor (beta chain) was recovered during a study of cytomegalovirus exposure and HLA in healthy donors. Study-level findings and limits: In a later analysis, HLA-associated TCR beta chains were more clonally expanded than equally common others. The authors later found most CMV-associated TCR beta chains appeared HLA-restricted. Investigators reported about 160 TCR beta chains as tied to cytomegalovirus.

Comment on this clone: As yet, its antigen is unknown.

Donors sampled were nominally healthy, though unrecorded immune exposures were likely. PCR was performed using 60 Vbeta and 13 Jbeta primers. Data came from immunoSEQ multiplex PCR; TCRdb stores just in-frame clones and leaves some out. The sample consists of 150,000 to 200,000 clones, around 88% of them appearing once. This CDR3 contains 16 residues. V was cut by 4 bases and J by 8 bases, with 18 bases left in between. Germline V CDR1 and CDR2: MDHEN, SYDVKM. This TCR was sampled from a woman under 30 in good health and CMV-seronegative. The chain is built from TRBV28 and TRBJ1-6; no firm D call. Material: PBMCs. The CDR3 here is CASSSMTLRSDSPLHF. The CDR3 DNA sequence: TGTGCCAGCAGTTCAATGACATTGCGATCCGATTCACCCCTCCACTTT.